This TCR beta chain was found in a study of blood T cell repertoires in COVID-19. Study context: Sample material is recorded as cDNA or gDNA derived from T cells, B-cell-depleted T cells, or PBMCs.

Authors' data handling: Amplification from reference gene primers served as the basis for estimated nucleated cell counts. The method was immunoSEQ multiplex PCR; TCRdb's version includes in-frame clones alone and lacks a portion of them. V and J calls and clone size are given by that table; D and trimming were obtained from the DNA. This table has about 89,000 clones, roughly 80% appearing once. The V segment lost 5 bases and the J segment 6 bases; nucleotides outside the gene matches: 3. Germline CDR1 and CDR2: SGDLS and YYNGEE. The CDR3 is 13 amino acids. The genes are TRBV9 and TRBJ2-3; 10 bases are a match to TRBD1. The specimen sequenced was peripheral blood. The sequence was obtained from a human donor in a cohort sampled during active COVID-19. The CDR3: CASRGQGGDTQYF. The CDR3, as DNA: TGTGCCAGCAGAGGACAGGGGGGCGATACGCAGTATTTT. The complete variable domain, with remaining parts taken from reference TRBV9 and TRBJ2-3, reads DSGVTQTPKHLITATGQRVTLRCSPRSGDLSVYWYQQSLDQGLQFLIQYYNGEERAKGNILERFSAQQFPDLHSELNLSSLELGDSALYFCASRGQGGDTQYFGPGTRLTVL.